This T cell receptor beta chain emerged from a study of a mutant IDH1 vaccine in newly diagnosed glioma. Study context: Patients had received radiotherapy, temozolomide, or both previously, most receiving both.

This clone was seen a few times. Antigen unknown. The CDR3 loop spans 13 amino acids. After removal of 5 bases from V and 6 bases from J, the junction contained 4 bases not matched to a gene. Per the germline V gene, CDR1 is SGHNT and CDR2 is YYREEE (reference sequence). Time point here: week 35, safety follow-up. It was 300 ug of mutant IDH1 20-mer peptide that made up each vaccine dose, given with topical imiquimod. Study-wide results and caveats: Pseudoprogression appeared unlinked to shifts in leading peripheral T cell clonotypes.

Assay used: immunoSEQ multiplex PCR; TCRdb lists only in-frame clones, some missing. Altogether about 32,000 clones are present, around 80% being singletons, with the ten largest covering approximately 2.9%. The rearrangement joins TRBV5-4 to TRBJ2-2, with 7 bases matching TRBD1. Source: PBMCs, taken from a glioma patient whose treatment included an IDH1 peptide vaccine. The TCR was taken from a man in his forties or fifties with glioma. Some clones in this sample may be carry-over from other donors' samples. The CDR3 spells CASRYTGAGELFF. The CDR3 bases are TGTGCCAGCAGGTATACAGGGGCCGGGGAGCTGTTTTTT.